The clone carrying this T cell receptor beta chain occurred once. This sample was included in a study of blood T cell repertoires in COVID-19. Study overall: Spain, Italy and the United States supplied samples that represented acute and convalescent COVID-19. The analysed material was cDNA or gDNA that came from T cells, B-cell-depleted T cells, or PBMCs.

V trimming: 5 bases; J trimming: 2 bases; junction bases outside the gene matches: 4. CDR3 length equals 15 residues. Germline values: CDR1 MNHEY, CDR2 SMNVEV (reference sequence). Original methodology: For nucleated cells, counts were estimated from reference gene primer amplification. Using immunoSEQ multiplex PCR, the repertoire was profiled, and TCRdb retains in-frame clones only, with some absent. V, J and clone size were drawn from that table, and D and trimming were deduced from the DNA. Found here are a few hundred thousand clones, approximately 84% of them singletons; the top ten hold around 0.97%.

This TCR came from a man aged 40-49 years with acute or convalescent COVID-19. Material: peripheral blood. The chain has TRBV27 and TRBJ2-5, with TRBD2 matching 11 bases. CDR3 bases: TGTGCCAGCAGTGCTAGCGGGGGGACACAAGAGACCCAGTACTTC. Amino acid sequence: CASSASGGTQETQYF.